This entry features one T cell receptor (beta chain) sequence. The specificity of this receptor is unknown. Nothing much larger sits one base from this clone, and base qualities are not available. This sample's time point label indicates: baseline before first vaccination. Vaccinee samples came from UK trials COV001 and COV002, including a single-blind randomized controlled phase 2/3 trial of AZD1222 (ChAdOx1 nCoV-19) in healthy adults. For TCRbeta chain sequencing, PBMC samples were collected from trial participants at day 0 and at day 28 after the second dose. The sample comes from a study of T cell responses to AZD1222 COVID-19 vaccine (dated by TCRdb to the early 2020s). Background for the entire study: AZD1222 recipients given second doses at about 4 weeks or at about 12 weeks were pooled, since spike-specific TCR depth and breadth were not found to differ between the two schedules. A total of 233 trial participants underwent TCR sequencing, of whom 200 to 220 had received two doses of AZD1222 and around 25 had received two doses of the MenACWY control vaccine. Trial participants were enrolled by age into 18-55, 56-69 and 70-plus year subgroups, with roughly 160, 29 and 62 TCR-sequenced participants respectively.

The CDR3 has 15 amino acids, counting the end cysteine and phenylalanine. Here the CDR3 DNA is all that survives: 45 bases in frame from base 1. Sequences KGHSH (CDR1) and LQKENI (CDR2) are obtained from the germline V gene. V loses 6 bases at its end and J loses 6 bases; junction bases beyond the gene matches: 11. The CDR3 regions of human TCRbeta chains were subjected to immunosequencing. The authors processed their data as follows. TCRs in the repertoires were compared against a reference library of SARS-CoV-2-specific TCRs that had been generated with the MIRA antigen-specificity platform. Breadth meant the fraction of unique TCRs that were SARS-CoV-2-associated, whereas depth meant the fraction of total T cells that were SARS-CoV-2-associated. Using the MIRA data, every spike-specific TCR was mapped to the spike region that the TCR reacted to and assigned to either a CD4 or a CD8 class. Log10-transformed breadth and depth values were compared by one-way ANOVA with Sidak's multiple comparisons tests. Held by TCRdb, this immuneACCESS table contains in-frame sequences only and omits some clones. Under half of the omission traces to an unresolved V gene where checked; the cause of the rest is unknown. V, J and clone size are those of that table, while D and trimming were read from the DNA. The sample table holds some 96,000 clones, of which 88% were seen once. Of the sample, less than 3.5% falls within the top ten clones.

Study-wide findings and limitations: The 56-69-year group was small, and its depth increase did not reach significance, likely because of low power. Epitopes outside the regions mutated in the B.1.351 and B.1.1.7 variants were reportedly recognized by nearly half of the unique spike-specific TCRs. After two AZD1222 doses, both the breadth and the depth of spike-specific TCRs were significantly higher than at day 0 and than in MenACWY recipients. Because no day 14 peak-response samples were available, repertoires were characterized only after the peak T cell response. Conclusions about previously exposed vaccinees are limited because only five to seven AZD1222 recipients were SARS-CoV-2 seropositive at baseline. The whole spike protein was spanned by vaccine-associated CD4 TCRs, and dominant responses were seen in regions 160-218 and 743-854. Participants were mostly white British and included more females than males, and it was suggested by the authors that clonal diversity may have been underestimated.

The clonotype comes from an adult in good health. The chain employs TRBV18 and TRBJ1-1; a stretch of 9 junction bases matches TRBD1. The sample was peripheral blood, taken on day 0 of AZD1222 vaccination. This receptor has the CDR3 CASSFRDRESAEAFF. In nucleotides, the sequence is TGTGCCAGCTCGTTCCGGGACAGGGAATCCGCTGAAGCTTTCTTT.